Listed below are T cell receptor beta chains from one sample, sequenced in a study of lymphopenia after photon versus proton radiotherapy. Some clones are missing from TCRdb's copy, which holds only in-frame ones; the method was immunoSEQ multiplex PCR. The sample lists about 24,000 clones; 85% were seen once. Sequences were derived from peripheral blood, sampled from a patient treated with photon-based radiotherapy. The receptors were gathered from a man aged 60-69 years with pancreatic cancer. The CDR3 runs from the conserved cysteine through the conserved F or W. Each record gives: J gene, D gene, V gene, clone size, CDR3 DNA, CDR3 protein. D genes are given only for firm matches. Clone size is not always given. Where it is, it says once, few, many or a class for expanded clones.

J gene: TRBJ2-1; D gene: .; V gene: TRBV9; clone size: .; CDR3 DNA: TGTGCCAGCAGCGTAGTGGGACAAGCCTACAATGAGCAGTTCTTC; CDR3 protein: CASSVVGQAYNEQFF
J gene: TRBJ1-5; D gene: .; V gene: TRBV7-3; clone size: .; CDR3 DNA: TGTGCCAGCAGCTTAAGACGGGGTCAGCCCCAGCATTTT; CDR3 protein: CASSLRRGQPQHF
J gene: TRBJ2-2; D gene: .; V gene: TRBV29-1; clone size: .; CDR3 DNA: TGCAGCGCAAAAGGCCGAGGTATCACCGGGGAGCTGTTTTTT; CDR3 protein: CSAKGRGITGELFF
J gene: TRBJ1-1; D gene: TRBD1; V gene: TRBV6-1; clone size: .; CDR3 DNA: TGTGCCAGCAGGGAAGGGGGCAGAGCTTTCTTT; CDR3 protein: CASREGGRAFF
J gene: TRBJ1-1; D gene: TRBD1; V gene: TRBV12-5; clone size: .; CDR3 DNA: TGTGCTAGTGGTCTCGAACCCGGGACAGGGGCTTTCTTT; CDR3 protein: CASGLEPGTGAFF
J gene: TRBJ2-7; D gene: .; V gene: TRBV2; clone size: .; CDR3 DNA: TGTGCCAGCAGTGAAGAGGGGAATCTCTACGAGCAGTACTTC; CDR3 protein: CASSEEGNLYEQYF
J gene: TRBJ2-1; D gene: .; V gene: TRBV19; clone size: .; CDR3 DNA: TGTGCCAGTAGTATAGATCCTGGGGGCTACTACAATGAGCAGTTCTTC; CDR3 protein: CASSIDPGGYYNEQFF
J gene: TRBJ2-7; D gene: .; V gene: TRBV5-1; clone size: few; CDR3 DNA: TGCGCCAGCAGCTTGGGCCACCGCGATTCCTCCTACGAGCAGTACTTC; CDR3 protein: CASSLGHRDSSYEQYF
J gene: TRBJ1-5; D gene: .; V gene: TRBV4-1; clone size: .; CDR3 DNA: TGCGCCAGCAGCCAAGATTGGACATCCCCTCATCAGCCCCAGCATTTT; CDR3 protein: CASSQDWTSPHQPQHF
J gene: TRBJ1-5; D gene: .; V gene: TRBV23-1; clone size: once; CDR3 DNA: TGCGCCAGCAGTCAAACCCCTGGTTGGGGGCGCGGAGCGAACAATCAGCCCCAGCATTTT; CDR3 protein: CASSQTPGWGRGANNQPQHF
J gene: TRBJ1-5; D gene: TRBD1; V gene: TRBV7-8; clone size: .; CDR3 DNA: TGTGCCAGCAGCGGATCCCGGGACAGGGATGCCTTGGGCAATCAGCCCCAGCATTTT; CDR3 protein: CASSGSRDRDALGNQPQHF
J gene: TRBJ1-2; D gene: .; V gene: TRBV7-9; clone size: .; CDR3 DNA: TGTGCCAGCAGCTTTGGCCAGGTCTATGGCTACACCTTC; CDR3 protein: CASSFGQVYGYTF
J gene: TRBJ1-2; D gene: .; V gene: TRBV7-2; clone size: .; CDR3 DNA: TGTGCCAGCAGCACACTAGGGGTGGACTATGGCTACACCTTC; CDR3 protein: CASSTLGVDYGYTF
J gene: TRBJ1-1; D gene: .; V gene: TRBV27; clone size: .; CDR3 DNA: TGTGCCAGCAGTAGGCGCGGCACTGAAGCTTTCTTT; CDR3 protein: CASSRRGTEAFF
J gene: TRBJ2-7; D gene: TRBD1; V gene: TRBV15; clone size: once; CDR3 DNA: TGTGCCACCAGCAGAGCCGGGACAGGGAAACGTGAGCAGTACTTC; CDR3 protein: CATSRAGTGKREQYF
J gene: TRBJ2-7; D gene: TRBD1; V gene: TRBV6-5; clone size: few; CDR3 DNA: TGTGCCAGCAGTTACCAGGACAGGAACTACGAGCAGTACTTC; CDR3 protein: CASSYQDRNYEQYF
J gene: TRBJ1-2; D gene: .; V gene: TRBV19; clone size: .; CDR3 DNA: TGTGCCAGTGTCAGGGGAGGTACTCCTAGTGGCTACACCTTC; CDR3 protein: CASVRGGTPSGYTF
J gene: TRBJ1-1; D gene: .; V gene: TRBV29-1; clone size: .; CDR3 DNA: TGCAGCGTTTACCGTCCACCGGGGAACACTGAAGCTTTCTTT; CDR3 protein: CSVYRPPGNTEAFF
J gene: TRBJ2-7; D gene: .; V gene: TRBV25-1; clone size: once; CDR3 DNA: TGTGCCAGCAGGGCACAAACATACGAGCAGTACTTC; CDR3 protein: CASRAQTYEQYF